The 28 T cell receptor beta chains in this list originate from one sample, sequenced in a study of blood T cell repertoires in COVID-19. Here immunoSEQ multiplex PCR was the method, and the copy in TCRdb shows in-frame clones only, minus some. In the table there are around 220,000 clones, approximately 84% of which are singletons. What was sequenced was peripheral blood. These receptors came from a man aged 45-65 years with acute or convalescent COVID-19.

This clone was detected only once. The gene calls are TRBV6-5 and TRBJ1-1, with TRBD1 matching 7 bases. The V segment lost 4 bases and the J segment 2 bases; nucleotides outside the gene matches: 7. The CDR3 sequence is 15 residues long. Germline V gene data show CDR1 as MNHEY and CDR2 as SVGAGI. The CDR3 reads CASSLRQGGNTEAFF. The DNA for the CDR3 is TGTGCCAGCAGTTTAAGACAGGGTGGCAACACTGAAGCTTTCTTT.

V gene TRBV20-1 combines with J gene TRBJ1-1; D unclear. V was pared by 6 bases and J by 3 bases, with 8 bases between. CDR1 and CDR2 from the germline V gene are DFQATT and SNEGSKA (reference sequence). The CDR3 extends over 11 amino acids. The CDR3 region is CSAASDTEAFF. The CDR3 coding sequence is TGCAGTGCGGCTTCTGACACTGAAGCTTTCTTT.

This clone was observed a few times. This same CDR3 is encoded by further DNA sequences in the sample. J is TRBJ2-7 and V is TRBV5-1; no clear D. The germline V and J ends were trimmed by 0 bases and 4 bases, with 8 bases remaining between them. The CDR3 loop spans 13 amino acids. Germline V gene data show CDR1 as SGHRS and CDR2 as YFSETQ. CDR3 sequence (DNA): TGCGCCAGCAGCTTGGGGTCCAGTTACGAGCAGTACTTC. Translation: CASSLGSSYEQYF. Filled out from reference TRBV5-1 and TRBJ2-7, the complete variable domain reads KAGVTQTPRYLIKTRGQQVTLSCSPISGHRSVSWYQQTPGQGLQFLFEYFSETQRNKGNFPGRFSGRQFSNSRSEMNVSTLELGDSALYLCASSLGSSYEQYFGPGTRLTVT.

J is TRBJ1-6 and V is TRBV2, with TRBD1 identical over 9 bases. The V segment lost 7 bases and the J segment 7 bases; nucleotides outside the gene matches: 8. CDR3 size: 15 residues. Germline V gene data show CDR1 as SNHLY and CDR2 as FYNNEI. The chain's CDR3 is CASTDGTGNNSPLHF. CDR3 nucleotides: TGTGCCAGCACCGACGGGACAGGGAACAATTCACCCCTCCACTTT.

The rearrangement links TRBV9 to TRBJ2-7, with 11 bases aligning to TRBD2. CDR3 size: 15 residues. The V gene's germline CDR1 is SGDLS and CDR2 YYNGEE. Trimming cost V 3 bases and J 3 bases; bases outside gene matches: 5. The CDR3 DNA sequence: TGTGCCAGCAGCGCGGCGACTAGCGGGAACTACGAGCAGTACTTC. This codes for CASSAATSGNYEQYF. Filled out from reference TRBV9 and TRBJ2-7, the complete variable domain reads DSGVTQTPKHLITATGQRVTLRCSPRSGDLSVYWYQQSLDQGLQFLIQYYNGEERAKGNILERFSAQQFPDLHSELNLSSLELGDSALYFCASSAATSGNYEQYFGPGTRLTVT.

The table lists this clone with a few counts. The chain is built from TRBV7-8 and TRBJ2-5, with TRBD2 matching 8 bases. Germline CDR1 reads SGHVS; CDR2 reads FQNEAQ. V shed 4 bases and J 3 bases; nucleotides not matched to a gene: 7. The CDR3 totals 15 residues. This CDR3 reads CASSSQRGSEETQYF. CDR3 bases: TGTGCCAGCAGCTCTCAGCGGGGGAGCGAAGAGACCCAGTACTTC.

The CDR3 coding sequence is TGTGCCAGCAGCTTGACAGCTTATAATTCACCCCTCCACTTT. It specifies CASSLTAYNSPLHF. The V gene is TRBV7-3, the J gene TRBJ1-6, with D perhaps TRBD1 (5 bases). Trimming removed 3 bases from V and 4 bases from J, with 7 bases in between. The CDR3 has 14 residues. CDR1 and CDR2 from the germline V gene are SGHTA and FQGTGA.

V usage is TRBV18 and J usage is TRBJ1-2; 8 nucleotides match TRBD1. The CDR3 contains 13 residues. V trimming: 3 bases; J trimming: 3 bases; junction bases outside the gene matches: 0. The germline V gene encodes CDR1 KGHSH and CDR2 LQKENI. CDR3 coding DNA: TGTGCCAGCTCACCGACAGGGGACTATGGCTACACCTTC. Its translation: CASSPTGDYGYTF.

This rearrangement joins TRBV11-2 to TRBJ1-2, with a weak D call TRBD1 (5 bases). V lost 0 bases and J lost 12, with 20 bases in between. The CDR3 extends over 15 amino acids. Germline CDR1 and CDR2: SGHAT and FQNNGV. In DNA, the CDR3 is TGTGCCAGCAGCTTAGAAGACAGATTCCCGTTTAGCAACACCTTC. Its protein is CASSLEDRFPFSNTF.

CDR3 protein: CASSPAEDEQYF. The CDR3 DNA follows: TGTGCCAGCAGCCCCGCGGAGGACGAGCAGTACTTC. The J gene is TRBJ2-7, the V gene TRBV7-9; D may be TRBD2 (5 bases). The germline V and J ends were trimmed by 5 bases and 5 bases, with 10 bases remaining between them. The CDR3 extends over 12 amino acids. Per the germline V gene, CDR1 is SEHNR and CDR2 is FQNEAQ (reference sequence).

This rearrangement joins TRBV29-1 to TRBJ1-1, with 10 positions matching TRBD1. This CDR3 spans 13 amino acids. The J segment lost 5 bases and the V segment lost 4 bases, leaving 4 bases of the junction unmatched. Per germline, CDR1 SQVTM and CDR2 ANQGSEA. DNA for the CDR3: TGCAGCGTTGGTGTGGACAGGGGGACTGAAGCTTTCTTT. The encoded protein is CSVGVDRGTEAFF.

The chain joins TRBV6-5 to TRBJ1-1, with D perhaps matching TRBD1 (5 bases). V shed 7 bases and J shed 0 bases, with 9 bases lying between them. The germline CDR1 and CDR2 sequences are MNHEY and SVGAGI. The CDR3 has 13 amino acids. Here the CDR3 reads CASTGVLNTEAFF. Here the CDR3 DNA reads TGTGCCAGCACGGGGGTCCTGAACACTGAAGCTTTCTTT.

This chain joins TRBV19 and TRBJ2-7; 8 nucleotides align to TRBD1. Germline V gene data show CDR1 as LNHDA and CDR2 as SQIVND (reference sequence). V lost 5 bases, J lost 3 bases, and 6 bases stayed unmatched. There are 14 residues in the CDR3. The CDR3 spells CASSVAGTGYEQYF. Written as DNA, the CDR3 is TGTGCCAGTAGTGTGGCGGGGACAGGCTACGAGCAGTACTTC.

The gene calls are TRBV12-3 or TRBV12-4 and TRBJ1-1; weak D call: TRBD1 (5 bases). The CDR3 length is 13 residues. The V end lost 8 bases, the J end lost 6 bases, and 16 bases lay between the germline ends. The CDR3 spells CASFAGGLAEAFF. The CDR3 DNA reads TGTGCCAGCTTTGCTGGGGGACTGGCTGAAGCTTTCTTT.

The chain links TRBV7-9 to TRBJ2-7, with 9 bases fitting TRBD1. Germline loops: CDR1 SEHNR, CDR2 FQNEAQ (reference sequence). The CDR3 sequence is 17 residues long. The V and J ends lost 4 bases and 2 bases, in that order; junction bases with no gene match: 12. The CDR3 bases are TGTGCCAGCAGCTCCGCCATCCCCGGGACAGGGCCCTACGAGCAGTACTTC. Amino acid sequence: CASSSAIPGTGPYEQYF.

The V gene is TRBV29-1, the J gene TRBJ2-5; D gene unclear. From germline, CDR1 is SQVTM and CDR2 ANQGSEA. This CDR3 comprises 12 residues. Trimming cost V 3 bases and J 5 bases, with 10 bases left between them. The CDR3 protein is CSVDQNGETQYF. The CDR3 DNA follows: TGCAGCGTTGACCAGAACGGGGAGACCCAGTACTTC.

J is TRBJ2-2 and V is TRBV27; 12 bases line up with TRBD2. There are 16 residues in the CDR3. CDR1 and CDR2 from the germline V gene are MNHEY and SMNVEV (reference sequence). V was pared by 5 bases and J by 5 bases, with 6 bases of the junction left unmatched. The CDR3 DNA reads TGTGCCAGCAGTCGTCGTCTAGCGGGGGGGACCGGGGAGCTGTTTTTT. Amino acid sequence: CASSRRLAGGTGELFF.

The chain carries TRBV23-1 and TRBJ2-5; 11 bases are shared with TRBD1. Being an ORF, TRBV23-1 has a function that is uncertain. Trimming cost V 3 bases and J 1 base; bases outside gene matches: 10. This CDR3 has 18 residues. This CDR3 reads CASSQEDRGRWIQETQYF. DNA for the CDR3: TGCGCCAGCAGTCAGGAGGACAGGGGGCGTTGGATCCAAGAGACCCAGTACTTC.

The sample holds one count of this clone. The chain uses TRBV18 and TRBJ1-2; a weak D match, TRBD1 (6 bases). Trimming shortened V by 4 bases and J by 3 bases, and 12 bases separated the two germline ends. The germline gives CDR1 KGHSH, CDR2 LQKENI. The CDR3 runs to 14 residues. The CDR3 sequence is CASSLGGAYYGYTF. CDR3 bases: TGTGCCAGCTCACTGGGGGGGGCCTACTATGGCTACACCTTC. Full variable domain (rest looked up from reference TRBV18 and TRBJ1-2): NAGVMQNPRHLVRRRGQEARLRCSPMKGHSHVYWYRQLPEEGLKFMVYLQKENIIDESGMPKERFSAEFPKEGPSILRIQQVVRGDSAAYFCASSLGGAYYGYTFGSGTRLTVV.

The gene calls are TRBV5-6 and TRBJ1-5, with TRBD1 identical over 9 bases. This CDR3 has 14 amino acids. The V gene end was trimmed by 3 bases and the J gene end by 9 bases; junction bases not matched to a gene: 7. Germline CDR1 reads SGHDT; CDR2 reads YYEEEE. Here the CDR3 DNA reads TGTGCCAGCAGCTCCAGACAGGGGGGTGGGCCCCAGCATTTT. Translation: CASSSRQGGGPQHF.

The chain recombines TRBV6-5 with TRBJ2-3; D possibly corresponds to TRBD1 (5 bases). Trimming removed 2 bases from V and 3 bases from J, with 12 bases in between. There are 15 residues in the CDR3. The germline CDR1 and CDR2 sequences are MNHEY and SVGAGI. The CDR3 loop is CASSYGQGETDTQYF. The CDR3 DNA follows: TGTGCCAGCAGTTACGGCCAGGGTGAAACAGATACGCAGTATTTT.

V gene TRBV7-3 combines with J gene TRBJ2-5; 7 nucleotides align to TRBD1. J gave up 1 base and V 4 bases, and 9 bases lay outside the gene matches. The CDR3 totals 16 residues. Germline V gene data show CDR1 as SGHTA and CDR2 as FQGTGA. CDR3 amino acids: CASSSGTGTAQETQYF. The CDR3 DNA sequence: TGTGCCAGCAGCTCCGGAACCGGGACAGCCCAAGAGACCCAGTACTTC.

The rearrangement links TRBV2 to TRBJ2-7; 12 bases are a match to TRBD2. J lost 6 bases, V lost 6 bases, and 6 bases had no gene match. CDR3 length: 14 residues. CDR1 is SNHLY, CDR2 FYNNEI, per germline. This CDR3 is CASRRLAGEGEQYF. The CDR3 DNA reads as TGTGCCAGCAGGCGACTAGCGGGGGAAGGCGAGCAGTACTTC.

This sequence joins TRBV6-6 and TRBJ2-7, with D maybe TRBD1 (5 bases). The CDR3 has 15 amino acids. Germline-derived CDR1 and CDR2 are MNHNY and SVGAGI (reference sequence). The V end was cut by 5 bases, the J end by 3 bases, with 17 bases between. The CDR3 nucleotides are TGTGCCAGCAGTCATTCGGACCCAAGGGGCTACGAGCAGTACTTC. This encodes CASSHSDPRGYEQYF.

The V and J genes are TRBV7-9 and TRBJ2-6; the D is unclear. The germline V and J ends were trimmed by 5 bases and 1 base, with 12 bases remaining between them. Germline V gene sequence: CDR1 SEHNR, CDR2 FQNEAQ (reference sequence). The CDR3 is 16 amino acids. The CDR3: CASSPRENSGANVLTF. In DNA form, the CDR3 reads TGTGCCAGCAGCCCCCGCGAGAATTCTGGGGCCAACGTCCTGACTTTC.

This chain joins TRBV11-3 and TRBJ2-6; D perhaps matches TRBD2 (6 bases). This CDR3 spans 19 amino acids. Trimming took off 0 bases at V and 2 bases at J, with 17 bases between the two ends. Per germline, CDR1 SGHNT and CDR2 YENEEA. CDR3 sequence (DNA): TGTGCCAGCAGCTTAGAAGGGTGGGGGAGGTCGCCTGGGGCCAACGTCCTGACTTTC. Translated: CASSLEGWGRSPGANVLTF.

This clone was detected once. The chain uses TRBV6-6 and TRBJ1-5, with D tentatively TRBD1 (6 bases). Trimming took 10 bases from V and 9 from J, leaving 25 bases between them. CDR3 length: 15 amino acids. The germline V gene encodes CDR1 MNHNY and CDR2 SVGAGI (reference sequence). The CDR3 bases are TGTGCCACTAGTTCGGGAGGGACACCCGATCGGCCCCAGCATTTT. This encodes CATSSGGTPDRPQHF.

Points on this clone: Other DNA variants within this sample encode the same CDR3. The J gene is TRBJ1-2, the V gene TRBV12-3 or TRBV12-4, with 7 bases lining up with TRBD1. V gave up 7 bases and J gave up 5 bases; unmatched junction bases: 4. This CDR3 is built from 12 residues. This CDR3 is CASTLTGYGYTF. Here the CDR3 DNA reads TGTGCCAGCACGTTGACAGGGTATGGCTACACCTTC.